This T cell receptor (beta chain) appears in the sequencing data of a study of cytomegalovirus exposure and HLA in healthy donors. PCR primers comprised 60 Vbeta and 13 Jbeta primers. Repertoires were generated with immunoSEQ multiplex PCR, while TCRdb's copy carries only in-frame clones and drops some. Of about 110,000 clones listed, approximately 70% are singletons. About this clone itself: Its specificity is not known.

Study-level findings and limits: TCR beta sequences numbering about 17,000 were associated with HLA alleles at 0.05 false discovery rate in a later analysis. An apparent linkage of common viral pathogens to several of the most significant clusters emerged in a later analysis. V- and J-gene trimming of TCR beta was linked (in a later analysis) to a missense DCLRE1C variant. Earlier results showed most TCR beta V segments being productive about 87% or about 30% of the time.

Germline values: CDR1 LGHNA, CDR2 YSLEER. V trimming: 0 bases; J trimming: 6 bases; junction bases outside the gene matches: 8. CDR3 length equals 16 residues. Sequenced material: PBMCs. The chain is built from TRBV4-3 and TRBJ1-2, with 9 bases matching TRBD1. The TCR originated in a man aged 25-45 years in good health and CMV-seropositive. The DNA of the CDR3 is TGCGCCAGCAGCCAAGAGGTGGGACAGGGATATAATGGCTACACCTTC. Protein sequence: CASSQEVGQGYNGYTF.